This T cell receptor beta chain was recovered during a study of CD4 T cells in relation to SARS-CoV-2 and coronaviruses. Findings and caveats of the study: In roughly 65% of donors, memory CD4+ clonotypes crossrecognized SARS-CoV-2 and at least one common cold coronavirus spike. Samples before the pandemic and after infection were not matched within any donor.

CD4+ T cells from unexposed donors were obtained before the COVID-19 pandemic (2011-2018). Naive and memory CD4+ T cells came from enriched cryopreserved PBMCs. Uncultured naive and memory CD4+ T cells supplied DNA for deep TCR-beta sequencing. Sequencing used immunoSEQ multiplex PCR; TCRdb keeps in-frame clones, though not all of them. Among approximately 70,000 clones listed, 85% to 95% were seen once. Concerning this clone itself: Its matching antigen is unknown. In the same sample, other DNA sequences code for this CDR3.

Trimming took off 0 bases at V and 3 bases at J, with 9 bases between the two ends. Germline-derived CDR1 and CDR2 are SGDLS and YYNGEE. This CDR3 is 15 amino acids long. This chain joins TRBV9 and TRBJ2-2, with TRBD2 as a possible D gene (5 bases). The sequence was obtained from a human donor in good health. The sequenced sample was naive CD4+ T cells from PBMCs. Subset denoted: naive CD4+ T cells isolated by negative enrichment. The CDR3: CASSVGPGDTGELFF. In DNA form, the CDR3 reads TGTGCCAGCAGCGTAGGGCCCGGGGACACCGGGGAGCTGTTTTTT.